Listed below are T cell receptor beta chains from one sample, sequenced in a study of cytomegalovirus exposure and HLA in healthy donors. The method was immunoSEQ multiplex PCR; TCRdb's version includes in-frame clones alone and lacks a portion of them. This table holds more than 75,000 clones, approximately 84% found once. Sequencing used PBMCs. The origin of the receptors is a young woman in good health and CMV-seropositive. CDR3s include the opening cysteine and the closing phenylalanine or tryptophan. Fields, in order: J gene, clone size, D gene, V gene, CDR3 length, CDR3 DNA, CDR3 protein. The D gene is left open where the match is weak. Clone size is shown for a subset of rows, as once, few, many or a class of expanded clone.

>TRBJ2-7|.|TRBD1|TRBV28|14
TGTGCCAGCAACACACAGGGGGCTCCCTACGAGCAGTACTTC
CASNTQGAPYEQYF
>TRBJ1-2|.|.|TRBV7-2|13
TGTGCCAGCAGCTTAGGGGGGCACTATGGCTACACCTTC
CASSLGGHYGYTF
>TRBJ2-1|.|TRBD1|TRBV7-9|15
TGTGCCAGCAGCCAGACAGGGTCTCCCTACAATGAGCAGTTCTTC
CASSQTGSPYNEQFF
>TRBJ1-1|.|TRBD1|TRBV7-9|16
TGTGCCAGCAGCCCAAAGACAGGGGCCCGGAACACTGAAGCTTTCTTT
CASSPKTGARNTEAFF
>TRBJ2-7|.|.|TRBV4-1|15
TGCGCCAGCAGCCGACGTTCGGGGGGCGAATACGAGCAGTACTTC
CASSRRSGGEYEQYF
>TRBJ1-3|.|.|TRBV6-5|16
TGTGCCAGCAGTTACCGTTCAGGGCTCTCTGGAAACACCATATATTTT
CASSYRSGLSGNTIYF
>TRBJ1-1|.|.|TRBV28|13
TGTGCCAGCAGTTCGGGGGGTCACACTGAAGCTTTCTTT
CASSSGGHTEAFF
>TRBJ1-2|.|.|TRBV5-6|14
TGTGCCAGCAGCTTGTGGGCAGGGAACTATGGCTACACCTTC
CASSLWAGNYGYTF
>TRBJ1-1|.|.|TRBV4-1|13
TGCGCCAGCATTTCCAGCGGGGGAGCTGAAGCTTTCTTT
CASISSGGAEAFF
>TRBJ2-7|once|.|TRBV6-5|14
TGTGCCAGCAGCTCCCTCCAGGGTTCCCACGAGCAGTACTTC
CASSSLQGSHEQYF
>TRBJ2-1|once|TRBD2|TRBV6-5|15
TGTGCCAGCAGTGGATATAGCGGGGGGTTCAATGAGCAGTTCTTC
CASSGYSGGFNEQFF
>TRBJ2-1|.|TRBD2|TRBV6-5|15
TGTGCCAGCAGTCACGGACTAGCGGGGATCAATGAGCAGTTCTTC
CASSHGLAGINEQFF
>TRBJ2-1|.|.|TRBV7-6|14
TGTGCCAGCAGCTTCGGGGGACGCATCAATGAGCAGTTCTTC
CASSFGGRINEQFF
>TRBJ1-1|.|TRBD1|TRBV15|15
TGTGCCACCAGCAGTAGAGGGGGCCGGAACACTGAAGCTTTCTTT
CATSSRGGRNTEAFF
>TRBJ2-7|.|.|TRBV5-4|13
TGTGCCAGCAGTCACCAGACGGGAGACGAGCAGTACTTC
CASSHQTGDEQYF
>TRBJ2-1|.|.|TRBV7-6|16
TGTGCCAGCAGCTCCCTTGGGGGGGGCACAAACAATGAGCAGTTCTTC
CASSSLGGGTNNEQFF
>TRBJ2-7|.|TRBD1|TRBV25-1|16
TGTGCCAGCAGTGAACATCTAGGGGGCGTTCTATACGAGCAGTACTTC
CASSEHLGGVLYEQYF
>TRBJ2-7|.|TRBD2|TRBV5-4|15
TGTGCCAGCAGCCGGGGAGGGACCCGAGCCTACGAGCAGTACTTC
CASSRGGTRAYEQYF
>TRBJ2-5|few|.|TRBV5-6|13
TGTGCCAGCAGCTGGGAGGTTGAAGAGACCCAGTACTTC
CASSWEVEETQYF
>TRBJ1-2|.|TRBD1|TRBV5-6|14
TGTGCCAGCATCATTGGGACAGAATTCTATGGCTACACCTTC
CASIIGTEFYGYTF
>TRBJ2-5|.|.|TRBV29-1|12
TGCAGCGTTGGCGGCGGCTCGGAGACCCAGTACTTC
CSVGGGSETQYF
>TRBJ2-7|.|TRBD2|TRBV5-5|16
TGTGCCAGCATCCTACCGGGGACTAGCGGGACCTACGAGCAGTACTTC
CASILPGTSGTYEQYF
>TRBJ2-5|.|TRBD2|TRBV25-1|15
TGTGCCAGCAGTGACACTAGCGGGAGTTCAGAGACCCAGTACTTC
CASSDTSGSSETQYF
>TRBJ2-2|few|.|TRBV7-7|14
TGTGCTAGCAGCTACCAGGAGAACACCGGGGAGCTGTTTTTT
CASSYQENTGELFF
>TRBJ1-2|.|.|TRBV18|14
TGTGCCAGCTCACCGAGTAGCACCTCCTATGGCTACACCTTC
CASSPSSTSYGYTF
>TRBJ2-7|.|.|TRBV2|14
TGTGCCAGTCAAGGGGGTGCTTCGCCCTACGAGCAGTACTTC
CASQGGASPYEQYF
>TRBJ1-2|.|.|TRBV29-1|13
TGCAGCGTTGACCCAGGGAATGCCGGGGGCTACACCTTC
CSVDPGNAGGYTF
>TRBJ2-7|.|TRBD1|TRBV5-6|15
TGTGCCAGCAGTTATAGAGGGACAGTATCCTACGAGCAGTACTTC
CASSYRGTVSYEQYF
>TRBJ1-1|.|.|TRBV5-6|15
TGTGCCAGCAGCTTGGCGGTCAGGGTAACGACTGAAGCTTTCTTT
CASSLAVRVTTEAFF
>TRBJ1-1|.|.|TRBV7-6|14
TGTGCCAGCAGCTTATCTCGGGGGGACACTGAAGCTTTCTTT
CASSLSRGDTEAFF
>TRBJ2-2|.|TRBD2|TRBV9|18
TGTGCCAGCAGCGTTAGGACTAGCGTAAACGGGAACACCGGGGAGCTGTTTTTT
CASSVRTSVNGNTGELFF
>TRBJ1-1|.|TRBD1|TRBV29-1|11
TGCAGCGCGGGACAGGGAACTGAAGCTTTCTTT
CSAGQGTEAFF
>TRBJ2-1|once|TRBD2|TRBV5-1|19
TGCGCCAGCAGCGGGCCGACTAGCGGGGTCCGCCAAAACTACAATGAGCAGTTCTTC
CASSGPTSGVRQNYNEQFF
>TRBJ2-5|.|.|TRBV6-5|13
TGTGCCAGCAGACTGAGGGAAGTGGAGACCCAGTACTTC
CASRLREVETQYF
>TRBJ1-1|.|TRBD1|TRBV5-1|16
TGCGCCAGCAGCCCCGGACAGGTCGTCGGTTTCACTGAAGCTTTCTTT
CASSPGQVVGFTEAFF
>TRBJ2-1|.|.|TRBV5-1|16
TGCGCCAGCAGCTTGGGGCAGCGCAGCTCCTACAATGAGCAGTTCTTC
CASSLGQRSSYNEQFF
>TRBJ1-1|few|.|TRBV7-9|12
TGTGCCAGCAGTCCGGTGAACACTGAAGCTTTCTTT
CASSPVNTEAFF
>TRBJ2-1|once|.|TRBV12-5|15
TGTGCTAGTGGTCTTGGACTGGAAGCCTACAATGAGCAGTTCTTC
CASGLGLEAYNEQFF
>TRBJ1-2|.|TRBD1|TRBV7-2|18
TGTGCCAGTCCGCAGGGGGCCCCACAGGGATGGTGGAACTATGGCTACACCTTC
CASPQGAPQGWWNYGYTF
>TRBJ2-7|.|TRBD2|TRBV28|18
TGTGCCAGCAGTGCATGGGTGGGTAGCGGGAGTATAGCCTACGAGCAGTACTTC
CASSAWVGSGSIAYEQYF
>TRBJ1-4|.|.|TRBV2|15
TGTGCCAGCCAAACCCAACCGGGAGCCGATGAAAAACTGTTTTTT
CASQTQPGADEKLFF
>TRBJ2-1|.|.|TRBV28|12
TGTGCCAGCAGTTTGTCTATCAATGAGCAGTTCTTC
CASSLSINEQFF
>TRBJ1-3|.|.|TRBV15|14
TGTGCCACCAGCATACCGCGGATTGGAAACACCATATATTTT
CATSIPRIGNTIYF
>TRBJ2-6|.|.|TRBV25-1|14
TGTGCCAGCAGCCAGGGCTCTGGGGCCAACGTCCTGACTTTC
CASSQGSGANVLTF
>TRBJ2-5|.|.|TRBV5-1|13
TGCGCCAGCAGCTTGACTAGTAGAGAGACCCAGTACTTC
CASSLTSRETQYF
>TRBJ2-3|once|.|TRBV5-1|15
TGCGCCAGCAGCTTGGTCGCGGAACCCACAGATACGCAGTATTTT
CASSLVAEPTDTQYF
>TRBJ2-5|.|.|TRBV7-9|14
TGTGCCAGCAGCCCGCAGGGGTATAGGAAGACCCAGTACTTC
CASSPQGYRKTQYF
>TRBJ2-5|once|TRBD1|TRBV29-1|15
TGCAGCGTTGAGGTGACAGGGCATGGGATAGAGACCCAGTACTTC
CSVEVTGHGIETQYF
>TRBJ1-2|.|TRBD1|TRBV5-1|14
TGCGCCAGCAGCTTCGGACAGGGGGCGCATGGCTACACCTTC
CASSFGQGAHGYTF
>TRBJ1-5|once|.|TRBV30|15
TGTGCCTGGAGTGTACTATCAGGGGTTGGACAGCCCCAGCATTTT
CAWSVLSGVGQPQHF
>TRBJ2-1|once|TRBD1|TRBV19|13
TGTGCCAGTAGTTTTACTCACAGGGGTGAGCAGTTCTTC
CASSFTHRGEQFF
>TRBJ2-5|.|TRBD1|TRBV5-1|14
TGCGCCAGCAGCACTGGGACAGTCCAAGAGACCCAGTACTTC
CASSTGTVQETQYF
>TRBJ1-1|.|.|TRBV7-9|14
TGTGCCAGCAGCTTAATCTACGGAGGAACCGAAGCTTTCTTT
CASSLIYGGTEAFF